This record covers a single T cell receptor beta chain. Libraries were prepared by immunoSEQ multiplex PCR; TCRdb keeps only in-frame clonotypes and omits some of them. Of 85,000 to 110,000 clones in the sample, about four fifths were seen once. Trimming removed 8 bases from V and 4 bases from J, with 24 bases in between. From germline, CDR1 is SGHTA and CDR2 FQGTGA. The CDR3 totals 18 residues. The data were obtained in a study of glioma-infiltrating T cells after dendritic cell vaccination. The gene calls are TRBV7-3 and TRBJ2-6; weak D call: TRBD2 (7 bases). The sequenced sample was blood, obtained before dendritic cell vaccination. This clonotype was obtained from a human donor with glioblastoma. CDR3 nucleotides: TGTGCCAGCGCACTTAATATAGGGGGGGCGGTCGGGGCCAACGTCCTGACTTTC. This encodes CASALNIGGAVGANVLTF.